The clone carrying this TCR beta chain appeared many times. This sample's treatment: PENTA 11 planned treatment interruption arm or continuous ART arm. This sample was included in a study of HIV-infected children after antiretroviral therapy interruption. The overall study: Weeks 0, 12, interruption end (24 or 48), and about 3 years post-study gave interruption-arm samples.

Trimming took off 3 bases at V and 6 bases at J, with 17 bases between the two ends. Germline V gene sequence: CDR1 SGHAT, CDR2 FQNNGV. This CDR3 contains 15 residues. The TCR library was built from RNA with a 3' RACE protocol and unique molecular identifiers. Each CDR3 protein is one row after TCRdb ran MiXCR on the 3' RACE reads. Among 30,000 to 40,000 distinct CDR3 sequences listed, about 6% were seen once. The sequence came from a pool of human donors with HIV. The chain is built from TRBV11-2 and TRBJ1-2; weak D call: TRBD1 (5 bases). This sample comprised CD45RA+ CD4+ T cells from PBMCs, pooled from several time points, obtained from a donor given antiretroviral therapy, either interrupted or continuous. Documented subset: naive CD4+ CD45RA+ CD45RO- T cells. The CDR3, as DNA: TGTGCCAGCAGCTTTTTTCTAGGGGAGAATAATGGCTACACCTTC. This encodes CASSFFLGENNGYTF.